This entry concerns a single T cell receptor beta chain. Produced via immunoSEQ multiplex PCR; TCRdb's table is partial and in-frame only. The sample yields 700,000 or so clones, 70% to 90% seen once. V trimming: 6 bases; J trimming: 2 bases; junction bases outside the gene matches: 16. This CDR3 is built from 18 residues. Germline CDR1 GTSNPN, CDR2 SVGIG (reference sequence). The data stem from a study of shared T cell receptors in the human thymus. The same data also went into a second study, on human thymus T cells. From that paper: The people who donated were healthy Finnish babies having corrective surgery for congenital heart defects. The thymus was resected at corrective cardiac surgery. Use of V and J genes seemed skewed within the thymic and blood repertoires. Related studies noted strongly shared thymic repertoires across unrelated people.

This sequence was found in a girl in the first two years of life with a congenital heart defect. The J gene is TRBJ2-6, the V gene TRBV30, with TRBD1 matching over 7 bases. The sequencing sample was made of thymocytes. In DNA form, the CDR3 reads TGTGCCTGTGGGTCTCGGGACAGAGGGATCCCTGGGGCCAACGTCCTGACTTTC. This sequence encodes CACGSRDRGIPGANVLTF. The full variable domain, its missing parts supplied by reference TRBV30 and TRBJ2-6, is SQTIHQWPATLVQPVGSPLSLECTVEGTSNPNLYWYRQAAGRGLQLLFYSVGIGQISSEVPQNLSASRPQDRQFILSSKKLLLSDSGFYLCACGSRDRGIPGANVLTFGAGSRLTVL.